This TCR beta chain was found in a study of T cell repertoires in aging, cancer and after chemotherapy. For the study at large: Patients with glioblastoma brain tumors were sampled before and after temozolomide-based therapy. The whole study produced a dataset of about 8.8 million TCR reads.

General observations from the study: These repertoire data do not allow conclusions about immunological memory after chemotherapy. Healthy donors lost TCR diversity with age mainly through richness, cancer patients through richness and evenness.

CDR3 length: 13 residues. Germline values: CDR1 WNHNN, CDR2 SYGVQD (reference sequence). The germline V and J ends were trimmed by 3 bases and 6 bases, with 8 bases remaining between them. In this sample, this clonotype is medium-sized (0.01 to 0.1%). As yet, its antigen is unknown. TRB rearrangements spanning V, D and J were amplified using mixed TRB-A/B primers. TCRdb re-called the multiplex PCR reads through MiXCR, storing one row per CDR3 protein. Of more than 2,000 distinct CDR3 sequences in the sample, about a fifth are singletons; the top ten hold less than 25%. TCR beta rearrangements were amplified from peripheral blood genomic DNA.

This receptor was identified in a human donor with a solid tumor. V gene TRBV10-1 combines with J gene TRBJ2-2, with D perhaps TRBD1 or TRBD2 (5 bases each). The sequencing input was blood. The CDR3 spells CASSERDAGELFF. CDR3 DNA sequence: TGCGCCAGCAGTGAAAGGGACGCCGGGGAGCTGTTTTTT.